The 10 T cell receptor beta chains in this list originate from one sample, sequenced in a study of blood T cells in healthy people across ages. Sample-barcoded 5' priming and a J-beta primer mix drove a second PCR of roughly 6 to 12 cycles. TCRdb processed the 5' RACE reads anew with MiXCR; each CDR3 protein has one entry. The sample yields about 900,000 distinct CDR3 sequences, about 62% seen once. The source material was blood. These receptors came from a man aged 25-45 years in good health.

The chain joins TRBV12-3 or TRBV12-4 to TRBJ2-1, with 8 bases aligning to TRBD1. The length of the CDR3 is 14 residues. The V gene end was trimmed by 7 bases and the J gene end by 4 bases; junction bases not matched to a gene: 6. CDR3: CASTNRGAYNEQFF. The DNA for the CDR3 is TGTGCCAGCACGAACAGGGGGGCATACAATGAGCAGTTCTTC.

The chain couples TRBV6-5 to TRBJ2-3; the match to TRBD2 covers 9 bases. The J segment lost 6 bases and the V segment lost 4 bases, leaving 17 bases of the junction unmatched. Germline V gene sequence: CDR1 MNHEY, CDR2 SVGAGI. The CDR3 covers 18 residues. CDR3 protein: CASSCPGVAGAPGDTQYF. The CDR3 DNA follows: TGTGCCAGCAGTTGCCCCGGGGTAGCGGGGGCCCCAGGGGATACGCAGTATTTT.

The chain has TRBV13 and TRBJ2-7; 10 nucleotides line up with TRBD2. The CDR3 consists of 18 residues. Germline trimming cut 3 bases from V and 0 bases from J; bases unmatched to any gene: 11. The germline V gene encodes CDR1 PRHDT and CDR2 FYEKMQ (reference sequence). CDR3 sequence: CASSFSIAGGASSYEQYF. The CDR3 coding sequence is TGTGCCAGCAGCTTCAGTATAGCGGGGGGCGCGAGCTCCTACGAGCAGTACTTC.

This sequence joins TRBV30 and TRBJ2-1; 12 bases are a match to TRBD2. The CDR3 extends over 13 amino acids. Germline V gene lookup returns CDR1 GTSNPN and CDR2 SVGIG (reference sequence). V trimming: 2 bases; J trimming: 9 bases; junction bases outside the gene matches: 2. DNA of the CDR3: TGTGCCTGGAGTCTAGCGGGGGGGTTTGAGCAGTTCTTC. As protein: CAWSLAGGFEQFF.

This clonotype was found a few times. The V gene is TRBV29-1, the J gene TRBJ2-5, with TRBD1 matching 8 bases. Losses at the gene ends were 7 bases for V and 5 bases for J; bases not matched to a gene: 12. The germline CDR1 and CDR2 sequences are SQVTM and ANQGSEA. The CDR3 length is 14 residues. The CDR3 sequence: CSAGTGAAGETQYF. In DNA form, the CDR3 reads TGCAGCGCAGGGACAGGTGCTGCTGGGGAGACCCAGTACTTC.

The rearrangement joins TRBV5-4 to TRBJ2-5, with D perhaps TRBD2 (6 bases). CDR1 is SGHNT and CDR2 is YYREEE in the germline V gene (reference sequence). The CDR3 length is 16 residues. The ends were cut back, 0 bases at V and 0 bases at J, with 12 bases in the middle. CDR3 region: CASSLGVRDYQETQYF. Written as DNA, the CDR3 is TGTGCCAGCAGCTTGGGCGTCCGGGACTACCAAGAGACCCAGTACTTC.

The rearrangement links TRBV7-2 to TRBJ2-5; 10 nucleotides align to TRBD2. Germline loops: CDR1 SGHTA, CDR2 FQGNSA. This CDR3 region has 13 residues. Unmatched junction bases numbered 6, after V lost 9 bases and J lost 5 bases. The CDR3 region is CASSSGGWETQYF. The CDR3 DNA sequence: TGTGCCAGTTCTAGCGGGGGTTGGGAGACCCAGTACTTC.

The chain uses TRBV15 and TRBJ1-2, with TRBD1 matching over 7 bases. Germline V gene lookup returns CDR1 LNHNV and CDR2 YYDKDF (reference sequence). The V gene end was trimmed by 3 bases and the J gene end by 10 bases; junction bases not matched to a gene: 11. The CDR3 has 14 residues. The CDR3 is CATSRDRLIWDYTF. The CDR3 DNA reads TGTGCCACCAGCAGGGACAGGTTGATTTGGGACTACACCTTC.

The chain uses TRBV7-2 and TRBJ2-5; 10 bases match TRBD1. V gave up 5 bases and J gave up 7 bases; unmatched junction bases: 10. The CDR3 extends over 15 amino acids. Looked up from germline, CDR1 is SGHTA and CDR2 is FQGNSA. CDR3 nucleotide sequence: TGTGCCAGCAGCCCCTCGGGACAGGGGTTCGTGACCCAGTACTTC. It codes for CASSPSGQGFVTQYF.

J is TRBJ2-5 and V is TRBV29-1; 13 bases are shared with TRBD2. This CDR3 is 13 amino acids long. The V gene end was trimmed by 8 bases and the J gene end by 4 bases; junction bases not matched to a gene: 4. Germline CDR1 is SQVTM and CDR2 is ANQGSEA. Here the CDR3 reads CSTGLAGLETQYF. CDR3 coding DNA: TGCAGCACGGGACTAGCGGGGCTAGAGACCCAGTACTTC.